The rows below give T cell receptor beta chains drawn from one sample of a study of regulatory T cells in long-lasting Graves disease. TCRdb called the multiplex PCR reads again in MiXCR, with one record for every CDR3 protein. The sample carries over 250,000 distinct CDR3 sequences, 20% to 25% recorded once. The source was peripheral blood mononuclear cells (PBMCs), collected when the disease was refractory, from a patient treated with antithyroid drugs. Receptors were obtained from a female donor with Graves disease. The conserved cysteine and the conserved F or W are not part of the CDR3 here.

j_call v_call cdr3_aa
TRBJ1-4 TRBV24-1 ATSGGRGNEKLF
- TRBV12-3/TRBV12-4 ASSGPGLVNNEQF
TRBJ2-7 TRBV2 ASSLNGRTRN
TRBJ2-7 TRBV6-1 ASSRYRGPYEQY
TRBJ2-5 TRBV28 ASSPLDYSQETQY
TRBJ2-7 TRBV6-1 ASSASGRAPHEQY
TRBJ2-2 TRBV5-1 ASSQGGQNTGELF
TRBJ2-1 TRBV27 ASSLLGQGYNEQF
TRBJ2-5 TRBV10-3 AISESDRGQETQY
TRBJ2-2 TRBV2 ASQMNTGELF
TRBJ1-2 TRBV29-1 SVDPRDSGYT
TRBJ2-2 TRBV28 ASSSGELGYIATNTGELF
TRBJ1-1 TRBV28 ASSLFRRNTEAF
TRBJ2-7 TRBV7-9 ASSPGLPGEQY
TRBJ1-1 TRBV29-1 SAGGRGQNTEAF
TRBJ1-2 TRBV29-1 SVGPPEGGYT
TRBJ1-2 TRBV27 ASSLNPSFPIYGYT
TRBJ2-5 TRBV6-5 ASSLTGQGRETQY
TRBJ1-6 TRBV27 ASSDRGSPLH
TRBJ1-2 TRBV30 AWTAGVYGYT
TRBJ1-4 TRBV12-3/TRBV12-4 ASSLRSNEKLF
TRBJ2-7 TRBV20-1 SVAGPSYEQY